This TCR beta chain stems from a study of shared clonotypes between healthy human individuals. The method was immunoSEQ multiplex PCR; TCRdb's version includes in-frame clones alone and lacks a portion of them. The sample lists 2,100,000 or so clones; 90% to 97% were seen once. Per the germline V gene, CDR1 is SGHTA and CDR2 is FQGNSA. The CDR3 is made up of 14 amino acids. Between the trimmed V and J ends, which lost 2 bases and 4 bases, there was a span of 11 bases. For this clone: This sample includes further DNA sequences coding for the same CDR3.

The V gene is TRBV7-2, the J gene TRBJ1-1; TRBD1 is a possible D gene (5 bases). The origin of this receptor is a man aged 18 to 29 in good health. The sample consisted of naive CD4+ T cells sorted from blood. Subset: CD45RA+ positively selected. The CDR3 DNA follows: TGTGCCAGCAGCTTACTGGGGGGAGGCACTGAAGCTTTCTTT. Protein: CASSLLGGGTEAFF.